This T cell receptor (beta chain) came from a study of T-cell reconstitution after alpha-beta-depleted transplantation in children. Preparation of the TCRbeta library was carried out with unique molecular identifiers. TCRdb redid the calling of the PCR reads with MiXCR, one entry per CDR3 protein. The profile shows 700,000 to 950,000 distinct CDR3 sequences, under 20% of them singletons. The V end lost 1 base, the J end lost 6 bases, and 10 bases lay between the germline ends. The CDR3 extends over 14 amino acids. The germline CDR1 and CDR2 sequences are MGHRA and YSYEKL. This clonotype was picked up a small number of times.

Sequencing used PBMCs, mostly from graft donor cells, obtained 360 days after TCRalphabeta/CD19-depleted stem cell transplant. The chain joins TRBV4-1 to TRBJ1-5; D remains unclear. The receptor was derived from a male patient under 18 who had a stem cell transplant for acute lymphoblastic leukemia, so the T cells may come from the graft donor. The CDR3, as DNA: TGCGCCAGCAGCCAAGTGGGCACTCTTCAGCCCCAGCATTTT. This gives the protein CASSQVGTLQPQHF.